This T cell receptor (beta chain) was profiled in a study of blood T cell repertoires in COVID-19. The CDR3 totals 16 residues. V was shortened by 0 bases and J by 5 bases, with 17 bases between the two germline ends. CDR1 and CDR2 from the germline V gene are LNHDA and SQIVND (reference sequence). Source study methods: Scientists estimated how many nucleated cells there were by amplifying reference gene primers. Using immunoSEQ multiplex PCR, the repertoire was profiled, and TCRdb retains in-frame clones only, with some absent. V, J and clone size were drawn from that table, and D and trimming were deduced from the DNA. The data show about 180,000 clones, with roughly four fifths seen just once and under 8.5% held by the top ten. This clone has just one count.

The sequence was obtained from a human donor in a cohort sampled during active COVID-19. Material: peripheral blood. The chain is built from TRBV19 and TRBJ2-7, with TRBD1 as a possible D gene (6 bases). The CDR3 DNA reads TGTGCCAGTAGTATAGATGGGCAGGGGCGTATGGACGAGCAGTACTTC. Translating it yields CASSIDGQGRMDEQYF.